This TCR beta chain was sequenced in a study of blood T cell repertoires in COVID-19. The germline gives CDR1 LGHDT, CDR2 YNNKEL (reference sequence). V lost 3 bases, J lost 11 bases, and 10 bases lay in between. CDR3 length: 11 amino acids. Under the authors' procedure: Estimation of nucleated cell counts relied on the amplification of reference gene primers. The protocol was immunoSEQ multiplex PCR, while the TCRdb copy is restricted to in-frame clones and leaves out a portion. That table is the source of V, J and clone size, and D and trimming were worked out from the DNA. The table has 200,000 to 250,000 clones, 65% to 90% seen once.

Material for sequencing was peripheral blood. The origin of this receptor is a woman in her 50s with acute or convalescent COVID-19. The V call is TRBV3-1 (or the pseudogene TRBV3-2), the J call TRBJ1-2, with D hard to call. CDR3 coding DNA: TGTGCCAGCAGCCAGAGCTGGTTATACACCTTC. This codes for CASSQSWLYTF.